This entry describes one TCR beta chain. Its binding antigen is unknown. Qualities for individual bases were not recorded, and no much larger clone is one base off. This sample is part of a study of blood T cells in healthy people across ages (dated by TCRdb to between 2014 and 2016). Background for the entire study: In model experiments, template switching captured roughly one uniquely barcoded TCR beta cDNA molecule for every two T cells. The study measured age-related changes in TCR beta repertoire diversity using deep sequencing normalized with unique cDNA molecular identifiers. The donors were divided into four age groups: young (average roughly 15 years), middle-aged (around 41), aged (around 67) and long-lived (around 80). To avoid experimental bias, donors of different ages were distributed randomly across sequencing lanes. For two donors (one aged 18 to 30 and one aged 80 or older), the study analyzed two additional independent replicas of 1 million unique cDNA reads from the same blood draw.

V and J lose 8 bases and 5 bases, and a span of 19 bases separates them. CDR1 and CDR2 are drawn from the germline V gene: SNHLY, FYNNEI. From the cysteine up to the phenylalanine, the CDR3 has a length of 15 residues. The kept DNA is CDR3 alone, 45 bases in frame from the first base. The library relied on 5' RACE. Instrument on record: Illumina HiSeq 2500. A second PCR of about 6 to 11 cycles was performed with a sample-barcoded 5' primer and a J-beta primer mix. Each TCR beta cDNA molecule received a unique molecular identifier from a template-switch 5' adaptor carrying 12 random nucleotides. Each sample yielded at least 3 million CDR3-containing paired-end reads. The Mint cDNA synthesis kit, primed by a TRBC-specific oligonucleotide, was used to synthesize first-strand cDNA from all RNA. Following uracil-DNA glycosylase treatment, a first 18-cycle PCR with universal primers M1SS and BC2_uni_R was performed on all cDNA. The source study handled its data this way. Normalization of each sample was performed by random selection of 1 million high-quality reads, each carrying a distinct molecular identifier. Reads with shared molecular identifiers were discarded instead of being binned into consensus sequences. MiTCR, with a Q25 quality threshold and the strictest error-elimination algorithm, was used for CDR3 identification, clonotype clustering and error correction. A nonparametric unseen species model with Euler transformation was used to estimate a lower bound on total TCR beta diversity. Using fastp at Q25 and MiXCR, TCRdb reprocessed the public reads and kept productive beta chains. Each entry merges the rows of one CDR3 protein and shows their most common DNA and genes. The V and J calls, along with clone size, are taken from TCRdb and not from the paper's own processing. The sample yields about 1,400,000 distinct CDR3 sequences; approximately 59% were counted once. Together, the top ten hold under 8.5% of the sample.

The paper's findings and limits, for the study overall: Conclusive comparison of naive and antigen-experienced compartments was prevented by the profiling of bulk unsorted PBMCs. Compared with the aged group, the long-lived group had more naive CD4+ T cells, fewer expanded clones and increased TCR diversity, a pattern suggesting age selection. There was a strong correlation between observed TCR beta diversity and the percentage of naive T cells measured by flow cytometry. Estimates of total diversity based on one million sequenced T cells were considered lower bounds and underestimates. As age increased, observed TCR beta diversity per million T cells dropped in a roughly linear way, and a significant reduction was already evident by age roughly 40. The CMV infection status of donors was not known, potentially confounding age-related changes in expanded clonotypes.

The roughly 39 donors, aged about 6 to 95 years, were systemically healthy Caucasian individuals from Russia. Each donor gave ten milliliters of peripheral blood, drawn into EDTA-treated Vacutainer tubes. PBMCs were isolated by Ficoll-Paque density-gradient centrifugation, with at least 7 million obtained per sample. Total RNA was extracted from PBMCs with Trizol reagent, with at least 5.5 micrograms obtained per sample. For every donor, an aliquot of PBMCs went through flow cytometry to measure the percentages of naive CD45RAhigh/CD27high T cells. The chain couples TRBV2 to TRBJ2-4; the D gene identity is not certain. The source material was blood. This TCR came from a young man in good health. The CDR3 loop reads CASAPSPGGQNIQYF. The sequenced DNA is TGTGCCAGCGCGCCGAGCCCAGGCGGACAAAACATTCAGTACTTC.